The 32 T cell receptor beta chains below were found in one sample sequenced in a study of radiotherapy plus CTLA-4 blockade in lung cancer. Measured with immunoSEQ multiplex PCR; TCRdb has only the in-frame clones, and not every one. The sample consists of about 36,000 clones, approximately 77% of them appearing once. The starting material was peripheral blood, obtained from a patient treated with radiotherapy plus ipilimumab. These TCRs come from a human donor with non-small cell lung cancer who had stable disease on radiotherapy plus ipilimumab.

The chain has TRBV7-9 and TRBJ1-2; maybe TRBD1 (5 bases). The germline gives CDR1 SEHNR, CDR2 FQNEAQ (reference sequence). Trimming took off 6 bases at V and 8 bases at J, with 13 bases between the two ends. The CDR3 length is 12 residues. The CDR3: CASRPTGGGYTF. CDR3 nucleotide sequence: TGTGCCAGCAGGCCCACGGGGGGAGGCTACACCTTC. Based on the CDR3 plus reference TRBV7-9 and TRBJ1-2, the full variable domain is DTGVSQNPRHKITKRGQNVTFRCDPISEHNRLYWYRQTLGQGPEFLTYFQNEAQLEKSRLLSDRFSAERPKGSFSTLEIQRTEQGDSAMYLCASRPTGGGYTFGSGTRLTVV.

The chain links TRBV10-3 to TRBJ1-5, with D hard to call. CDR1 ENHRY and CDR2 SYGVKD come from the germline V gene. With 0 bases removed from V and 5 bases from J, the gap between germline ends came to 5 bases. There are 13 residues in the CDR3. CDR3 protein: CAISESSHQPQHF. The CDR3 DNA sequence: TGTGCCATCAGTGAGTCGAGTCATCAGCCCCAGCATTTT.

The gene calls are TRBV25-1 and TRBJ1-1; D possibly corresponds to TRBD1 (6 bases). This CDR3 spans 13 amino acids. The V and J ends lost 8 bases and 4 bases respectively, with 14 bases between them. Per germline, CDR1 MGHDK and CDR2 SYGVNS. CDR3 sequence (DNA): TGTGCCAGCCATAACAGGGTTGGCACTGAAGCTTTCTTT. Translated: CASHNRVGTEAFF.

The CDR3 protein is CASSRPIIGTLNTGELFF. The CDR3 DNA is TGTGCCAGCAGCAGACCTATTATCGGGACATTGAACACCGGGGAGCTGTTTTTT. This chain joins TRBV21-1 and TRBJ2-2; whether TRBD1, the table's D call, matches the DNA was not checked. TRBV21-1 is tagged as a pseudogene. This CDR3 comprises 18 residues.

This clone was counted once. CDR3 protein: CASSLLLGEQYF. The DNA of the CDR3 is TGTGCCAGCTCACTACTATTGGGCGAGCAGTACTTC. V gene TRBV18 combines with J gene TRBJ2-7; D not resolved. Looked up from germline, CDR1 is KGHSH and CDR2 is LQKENI. The CDR3 contains 12 residues. Trimming left V 4 bases short and J 6 bases short, with 10 bases between. Full variable domain (rest looked up from reference TRBV18 and TRBJ2-7): NAGVMQNPRHLVRRRGQEARLRCSPMKGHSHVYWYRQLPEEGLKFMVYLQKENIIDESGMPKERFSAEFPKEGPSILRIQQVVRGDSAAYFCASSLLLGEQYFGPGTRLTVT.

CDR3: CASSPNFGQGASNYGYTF. The CDR3 region has the DNA TGTGCCAGCAGCCCCAACTTTGGACAGGGGGCGAGCAACTATGGCTACACCTTC. V and J are TRBV7-2 and TRBJ1-2; 11 bases fit TRBD1. From germline, CDR1 is SGHTA and CDR2 FQGNSA. V was pared by 5 bases and J by 2 bases, with 13 bases of the junction left unmatched. CDR3 size: 18 residues.

This rearrangement joins TRBV5-1 to TRBJ2-3; a weak D match, TRBD2 (6 bases). Germline CDR1 SGHRS, CDR2 YFSETQ. The CDR3 is 14 residues long. Trimming stripped 10 bases from V and 0 bases from J, with 15 bases between. The CDR3 loop is CASGDGLSTDTQYF. The DNA of the CDR3 is TGCGCCTCCGGGGACGGACTAAGCACAGATACGCAGTATTTT.

This CDR3 is CATSHGLAGFTDTQYF. In nucleotides, the CDR3 is TGTGCCACCAGCCATGGGCTAGCGGGTTTCACAGATACGCAGTATTTT. The genes are TRBV15 and TRBJ2-3; 8 bases agree with TRBD2. This CDR3 is 16 amino acids long. CDR1 and CDR2 (germline): LNHNV, YYDKDF (reference sequence). Germline trimming cut 5 bases from V and 2 bases from J; bases unmatched to any gene: 9.

V usage is TRBV6-5 and J usage is TRBJ1-1; 9 bases align to TRBD1. Germline CDR1 MNHEY, CDR2 SVGAGI. V lost 5 bases to trimming and J lost 4 bases; unmatched junction nucleotides: 2. CDR3 size: 13 residues. DNA for the CDR3: TGTGCCAGCAGTCTGACAGGGGGCACTGAAGCTTTCTTT. It yields the protein CASSLTGGTEAFF.

This clone was counted a few times. The chain is built from TRBV7-2 and TRBJ1-1; no firm D call. The CDR3 is 12 amino acids. From germline, CDR1 is SGHTA and CDR2 FQGNSA. V lost 5 bases and J 5 bases, leaving 9 bases between the germline ends. The CDR3 DNA follows: TGTGCCAGCAGCCACGGGAATACTGAAGCTTTCTTT. Translating it yields CASSHGNTEAFF.

The rearrangement uses TRBV6-5 and TRBJ1-4, with D uncertain. V lost 6 bases and J lost 6, with 17 bases in between. This CDR3 spans 15 amino acids. Germline CDR1 reads MNHEY; CDR2 reads SVGAGI. Here the CDR3 reads CASSLSGDLHEKLFF. CDR3 coding DNA: TGTGCCAGCAGCCTCTCCGGAGATCTTCATGAAAAACTGTTTTTT.

This chain uses TRBV15 with TRBJ1-1; 8 nucleotides line up with TRBD1. The length of the CDR3 is 19 residues. V shed 6 bases and J 0 bases; nucleotides not matched to a gene: 18. Germline V lookup: CDR1 LNHNV, CDR2 YYDKDF (reference sequence). The CDR3 region has the DNA TGTGCCACCAGAGGGGAGATGAACAGGGGGGGGAGAATGAACACTGAAGCTTTCTTT. Amino acid sequence: CATRGEMNRGGRMNTEAFF.

In this sample, this clone turned up many times. The chain recombines TRBV11-2 with TRBJ1-1; D gene unclear. V was clipped by 3 bases and J by 5 bases, with 7 bases between them. The length of the CDR3 is 12 residues. Germline CDR1 reads SGHAT; CDR2 reads FQNNGV. The CDR3 DNA sequence: TGTGCCAGCAGCTTGTCCCGGACTGAAGCTTTCTTT. It encodes CASSLSRTEAFF.

CDR3 in DNA: TGTGCCAGCAGCTCCACCTCCAGTAACTATGGCTACACCTTC. Translated, it gives CASSSTSSNYGYTF. The chain couples TRBV7-2 to TRBJ1-2; D call uncertain. Germline loops: CDR1 SGHTA, CDR2 FQGNSA. V dropped 4 bases and J dropped 1 base, with 10 bases sitting between them. The CDR3 has 14 amino acids.

V gene TRBV5-1 combines with J gene TRBJ2-5; perhaps TRBD1 as D (5 bases). The CDR3 sequence is 14 residues long. Trimming cost V 0 bases and J 5 bases, with 11 bases left between them. The V gene's germline CDR1 is SGHRS and CDR2 YFSETQ. In nucleotides, the CDR3 is TGCGCCAGCAGCTTGGACCAGGGCTGGGAGACCCAGTACTTC. Translated: CASSLDQGWETQYF. The full variable domain, in which reference TRBV5-1 and TRBJ2-5 provide the parts outside the CDR3, is KAGVTQTPRYLIKTRGQQVTLSCSPISGHRSVSWYQQTPGQGLQFLFEYFSETQRNKGNFPGRFSGRQFSNSRSEMNVSTLELGDSALYLCASSLDQGWETQYFGPGTRLLVL.

In this sample, this clone turned up a few times. The chain employs TRBV9 and TRBJ2-5, with 10 bases aligning to TRBD2. J lost 2 bases, V lost 3 bases, and 10 bases had no gene match. The CDR3 has 17 residues. Germline V CDR1 and CDR2: SGDLS, YYNGEE. This CDR3 reads CASSAGLSGGVQETQYF. For the CDR3, the DNA is TGTGCCAGCAGCGCTGGACTAAGCGGGGGGGTGCAAGAGACCCAGTACTTC.

V gene TRBV4-1 combines with J gene TRBJ1-1, with D uncertain. Germline V gene data show CDR1 as MGHRA and CDR2 as YSYEKL. The length of the CDR3 is 18 residues. Trimming left V 0 bases short and J 1 base short, with 18 bases between. CDR3 in DNA: TGCGCCAGCAGCCAAGATTCTCGGGGTCGGCGGGAGAACACTGAAGCTTTCTTT. Encoded protein: CASSQDSRGRRENTEAFF.

This rearrangement joins TRBV19 to TRBJ1-4, with 9 bases lining up with TRBD1. The CDR3 has 15 residues. Germline CDR1 is LNHDA and CDR2 is SQIVND (reference sequence). V dropped 5 bases and J dropped 4; count of bases not matched to a gene: 5. The DNA for the CDR3 is TGTGCCAGTAGTGGGGGACAGGGTTTTAATGAAAAACTGTTTTTT. It specifies CASSGGQGFNEKLFF.

The V call is TRBV10-3, the J call TRBJ1-5; TRBD1 agrees at 7 bases. Germline V gene lookup returns CDR1 ENHRY and CDR2 SYGVKD. This CDR3 has 17 residues. Trimming took 0 bases from V and 2 from J; bases not matched to a gene: 7. The CDR3 DNA reads as TGTGCCATCAGTGAGTCGACAGCAGGGACAGGCAATCAGCCCCAGCATTTT. It codes for CAISESTAGTGNQPQHF.

This chain uses TRBV29-1 with TRBJ2-2; 15 bases are shared with TRBD2. Germline V gives CDR1 SQVTM, CDR2 ANQGSEA. The CDR3 is 15 residues long. After removal of 5 bases from V and 13 bases from J, the junction contained 11 bases not matched to a gene. CDR3 region: CSVSDTGTSGGRLFF. The CDR3 coding sequence is TGCAGCGTTTCAGATACCGGGACTAGCGGGGGGCGGCTGTTTTTT.

The chain couples TRBV6-1 to TRBJ2-7, with a tentative D call TRBD1 (5 bases). V was clipped by 6 bases and J by 3 bases, with 18 bases between them. Germline values: CDR1 MNHNS, CDR2 SASEGT. This CDR3 has 15 amino acids. CDR3 sequence: CASSPSVQVGYEQYF. The CDR3 coding sequence is TGTGCCAGCAGCCCTTCTGTACAGGTCGGCTACGAGCAGTACTTC.

The chain is built from TRBV18 and TRBJ1-5; the match to TRBD1 covers 7 bases. The ends lost 6 bases at V and 6 bases at J; junction bases unmatched: 2. Germline values: CDR1 KGHSH, CDR2 LQKENI. This CDR3 is built from 12 residues. CDR3: CASSRQGQPQHF. The CDR3 DNA sequence: TGTGCCAGCTCTCGACAGGGTCAGCCCCAGCATTTT.

The V gene is TRBV10-2, the J gene TRBJ1-5; 7 bases line up with TRBD1. V was clipped by 4 bases and J by 7 bases; unmatched bases: 7. This CDR3 contains 14 residues. Germline V CDR1 and CDR2: WSHSY, SAAADI. CDR3 sequence reads: CASSGQGYFQPQHF. Written as DNA, the CDR3 is TGCGCCAGCAGTGGACAGGGTTACTTCCAGCCCCAGCATTTT.

This clone was found once. V usage is TRBV19 and J usage is TRBJ2-5; 7 positions match TRBD2. CDR1 LNHDA and CDR2 SQIVND come from the germline V gene (reference sequence). CDR3 length: 14 amino acids. The ends lost 3 bases at V and 0 bases at J; junction bases unmatched: 1. The CDR3 reads CASSMGGNQETQYF. DNA for the CDR3: TGTGCCAGTAGTATGGGGGGGAACCAAGAGACCCAGTACTTC.

The V gene is TRBV29-1, the J gene TRBJ2-1, with a tentative D call TRBD2 (7 bases). CDR1 and CDR2 (germline): SQVTM, ANQGSEA. Trimming shortened V by 7 bases and J by 5 bases, and 18 bases separated the two germline ends. CDR3 size: 14 residues. The CDR3 spells CSAHRGGGNNEQFF. DNA of the CDR3: TGCAGCGCCCACCGAGGCGGGGGCAACAATGAGCAGTTCTTC.

V usage is TRBV18 and J usage is TRBJ1-1; D remains unclear. The CDR3 runs 14 residues. Trimming removed 4 bases from V and 0 bases from J, with 9 bases in between. The germline V gene encodes CDR1 KGHSH and CDR2 LQKENI. CDR3 coding DNA: TGTGCCAGCTCACTTCCCGGTGTGAACACTGAAGCTTTCTTT. This gives the protein CASSLPGVNTEAFF.

V is TRBV10-1 and J is TRBJ1-6; no definite D call. From germline, CDR1 is WNHNN and CDR2 SYGVQD (reference sequence). With 5 bases removed from V and 7 bases from J, the gap between germline ends came to 6 bases. This CDR3 contains 12 residues. The CDR3 region is CASSRGNSPLHF. The CDR3 nucleotides read TGCGCCAGCAGTCGAGGGAATTCACCCCTCCACTTT.

Here the CDR3 reads CASSPYRGGGYTF. The CDR3 coding sequence is TGTGCCAGCTCACCCTACAGGGGCGGAGGCTACACCTTC. V is TRBV18 and J is TRBJ1-2; 7 positions match TRBD1. Germline trimming cut 3 bases from V and 8 bases from J; bases unmatched to any gene: 6. The CDR3 covers 13 residues. Germline loops: CDR1 KGHSH, CDR2 LQKENI.

The V gene is TRBV27, the J gene TRBJ2-5; TRBD1 might be the D (7 bases). This CDR3 has 16 residues. Germline CDR1 is MNHEY and CDR2 is SMNVEV (reference sequence). V was shortened by 5 bases and J by 4 bases, with 20 bases between the two germline ends. CDR3 sequence reads: CASSPSTGSRGETQYF. DNA of the CDR3: TGTGCCAGCAGTCCTTCGACAGGGTCGCGGGGAGAGACCCAGTACTTC.

The gene calls are TRBV27 and TRBJ1-2, with D possibly TRBD1 on 5 matching bases. The CDR3 is 15 amino acids. The V gene lost 5 bases and the J gene lost 5 bases, with 18 bases spanning the gap. Germline V gives CDR1 MNHEY, CDR2 SMNVEV (reference sequence). The CDR3 protein is CASSHPPPGDYGYTF. For the CDR3, the DNA is TGTGCCAGCAGTCACCCACCCCCGGGGGATTATGGCTACACCTTC.

This rearrangement joins TRBV5-1 to TRBJ1-2; 10 nucleotides line up with TRBD1. The V segment lost 0 bases and the J segment 6 bases; nucleotides outside the gene matches: 8. The CDR3 spans 16 residues. Germline V lookup: CDR1 SGHRS, CDR2 YFSETQ. The DNA of the CDR3 is TGCGCCAGCAGCTTGGCTGTTCGGGACAGGGGAGATGGCTACACCTTC. Translating gives CASSLAVRDRGDGYTF.

The chain couples TRBV7-8 to TRBJ2-7; 7 positions agree with TRBD1. CDR3 length: 16 amino acids. The germline CDR1 and CDR2 sequences are SGHVS and FQNEAQ. V dropped 2 bases and J dropped 1; count of bases not matched to a gene: 8. The CDR3 spells CASSLRGPPGSYEQYF. The CDR3 nucleotides read TGTGCCAGCAGCTTAAGGGGGCCGCCAGGGTCCTACGAGCAGTACTTC.